This TCR beta chain emerged from a study of T-cell memory formation after mild COVID-19. TCRdb ran MiXCR on the 5' RACE reads and lists one entry per CDR3 protein. The sample yields 470,000 or so distinct CDR3 sequences, roughly 18% seen once. This clonotype has more than one count but fewer than ten. Its specificity is unknown. V was pared by 5 bases and J by 3 bases, with 8 bases between. The CDR3 spans 13 residues. Germline V gene lookup returns CDR1 KGHSH and CDR2 LQKENI. Study observations and caveats: Among CD4+ contracting clones, most were CM and EM, and CD8+ ones EMRA. Clones shrinking between day 15 and 85 showed a balanced CD4/CD8 split, and those that grew later tilted toward CD4+. A second wave of clones peaked on day 37, and their SARS-CoV-2 specificity went unconfirmed.

The sample was PBMCs or a T cell subset sorted from them (not recorded which). The source of this sequence is a young man who had mild COVID-19 (a few samples of this study predate the infection). Cell type and time point are not known. The chain is built from TRBV18 and TRBJ2-1, with a tentative D call TRBD2 (5 bases). This chain's CDR3 is CASSTGDYNEQFF. For the CDR3, the DNA is TGTGCCAGCTCAACCGGGGACTACAATGAGCAGTTCTTC.